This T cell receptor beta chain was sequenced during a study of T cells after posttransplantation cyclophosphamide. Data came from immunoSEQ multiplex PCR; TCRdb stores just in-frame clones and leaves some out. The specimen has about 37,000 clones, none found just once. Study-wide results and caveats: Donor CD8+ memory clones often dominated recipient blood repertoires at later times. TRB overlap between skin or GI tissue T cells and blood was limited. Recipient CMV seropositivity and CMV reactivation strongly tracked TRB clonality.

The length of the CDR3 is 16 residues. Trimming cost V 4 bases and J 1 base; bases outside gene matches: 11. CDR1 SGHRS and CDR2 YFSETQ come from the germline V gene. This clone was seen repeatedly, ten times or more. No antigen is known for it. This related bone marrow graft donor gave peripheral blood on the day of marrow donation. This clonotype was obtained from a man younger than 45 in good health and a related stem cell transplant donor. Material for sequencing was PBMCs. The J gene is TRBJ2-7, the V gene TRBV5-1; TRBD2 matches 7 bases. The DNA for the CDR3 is TGCGCCAGCAGCCCCGAAGCTCCGGGGGGTTCCTACGAGCAGTACTTC. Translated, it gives CASSPEAPGGSYEQYF.